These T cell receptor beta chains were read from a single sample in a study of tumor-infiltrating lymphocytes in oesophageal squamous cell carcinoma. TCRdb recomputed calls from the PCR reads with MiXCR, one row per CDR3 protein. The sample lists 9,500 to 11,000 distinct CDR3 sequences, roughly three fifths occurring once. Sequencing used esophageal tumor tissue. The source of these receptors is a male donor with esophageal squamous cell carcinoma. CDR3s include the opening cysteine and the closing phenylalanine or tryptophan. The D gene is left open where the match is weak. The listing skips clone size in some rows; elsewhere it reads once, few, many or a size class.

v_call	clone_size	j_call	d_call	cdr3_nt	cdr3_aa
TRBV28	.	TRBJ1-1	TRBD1	TGTGCCACCCAGGGGGCGGAAACTGAAGCTTTCTTT	CATQGAETEAFF
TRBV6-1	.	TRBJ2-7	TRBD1	TGTGCCAGCAGTGTACAGGGGCCCGGCTGGGAGCAGTACTTC	CASSVQGPGWEQYF
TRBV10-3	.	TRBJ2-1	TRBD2	TGTGCCATGGGGACTAGCGGGAGGGGTGAGCAGTTCTTC	CAMGTSGRGEQFF
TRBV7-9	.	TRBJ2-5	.	TGTGCCAGCAGCTTACAGGGAAAAACCCCCCGAGAGACCCAGTACTTC	CASSLQGKTPRETQYF
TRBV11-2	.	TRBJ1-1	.	TGTGCCAGCAGCTTGTCCGAGAACACTGAAGCTTTCTTT	CASSLSENTEAFF
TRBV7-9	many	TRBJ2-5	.	TGTGCCAGCAGCTTAGCGACAGGTCGTTATGGGCAAGAGACCCAGTACTTC	CASSLATGRYGQETQYF
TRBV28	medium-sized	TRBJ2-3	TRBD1	TGTGCCAGCCTCGGGACAGTTATAGCAGATACGCAGTATTTT	CASLGTVIADTQYF
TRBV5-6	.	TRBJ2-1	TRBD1	TGTGCCAGCAGCCCGGGACAGGGGGTGTACAATGAGCAGTTCTTC	CASSPGQGVYNEQFF
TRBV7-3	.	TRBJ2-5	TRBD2	TGTGCCAGCAGCAAGACTAGCTCGGGGACCCAGTACTTC	CASSKTSSGTQYF
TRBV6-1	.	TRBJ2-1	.	TGTGCCAGCAGGGGGACGGTGATATACAATGAGCAGTTCTTC	CASRGTVIYNEQFF
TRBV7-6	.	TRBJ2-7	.	TGTGCCAGCAGCCCTCAGATGGGCGGACACGAGCAGTACTTC	CASSPQMGGHEQYF
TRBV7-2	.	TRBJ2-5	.	TGTGCCAGCAGTCTCGGGACTCGCGAGACCCAGTACTTC	CASSLGTRETQYF
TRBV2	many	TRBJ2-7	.	TGTGCCAGCAGTGGTAGGTACGAGCAGTACTTC	CASSGRYEQYF
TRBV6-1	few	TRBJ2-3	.	TGTGCCAGCAGTGCAGAGATGGGCCTTGGCACAGATACGCAGTATTTT	CASSAEMGLGTDTQYF
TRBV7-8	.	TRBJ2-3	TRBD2	TGTGCCAGCAGCCCCCTAGCGGGAGGGCCGGAAGGGGCAGATACGCAGTATTTT	CASSPLAGGPEGADTQYF
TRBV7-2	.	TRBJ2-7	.	TGTGCCAGCAGCTTCCCCACGGGCGAGCAGTACTTC	CASSFPTGEQYF
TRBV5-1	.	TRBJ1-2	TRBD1	TGCGCCAGCAGCTTGGGCCAGGGGGCAGCGCGGCTCTATGGCTACACCTTC	CASSLGQGAARLYGYTF
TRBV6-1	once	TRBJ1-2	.	TGTGCCAGCAGTGCCCCATCCGGGACAACTAACTATGGCTACACCTTC	CASSAPSGTTNYGYTF
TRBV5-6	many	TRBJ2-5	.	TGTGCCAGCAGCTTGGCCGGTAGAGAAGAGACCCAGTACTTC	CASSLAGREETQYF
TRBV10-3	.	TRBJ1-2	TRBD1	TGTGCCATCAATGGACAGGAGGAGTATGGCTACACCTTC	CAINGQEEYGYTF
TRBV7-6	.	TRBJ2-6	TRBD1	TGTGCCAGCAGCCCCGCGACAGGGGGAGGGGCCAACGTCCTGACTTTC	CASSPATGGGANVLTF
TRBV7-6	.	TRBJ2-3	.	TGTGCCAGCAGCTTAGAGGCGGATACGCAGTATTTT	CASSLEADTQYF
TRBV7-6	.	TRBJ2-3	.	TGTGCCAGCAGCTTAGGACCTCGGCTGTTCTTC	CASSLGPRLFF
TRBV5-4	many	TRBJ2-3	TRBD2	TGTGCCAGCACCCGAGCGGGAGGGCCGACAGATACGCAGTATTTT	CASTRAGGPTDTQYF
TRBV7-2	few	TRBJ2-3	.	TGTGCCAGCCGAAGCGGTGGGGGAGATACGCAGTATTTT	CASRSGGGDTQYF
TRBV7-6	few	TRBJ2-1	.	TGTGCCAGCAGCTCCGCTAATGAGCAGTTCTTC	CASSSANEQFF
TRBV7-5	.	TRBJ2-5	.	.	CISVPAGTSGKSTSVCEQYF
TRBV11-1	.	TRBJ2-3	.	TGTGCCAGCAGCTTACGACAGCTTAGAGCTACGCAGTATTTT	CASSLRQLRATQYF
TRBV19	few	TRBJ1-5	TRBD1	TGTGCCAGTAGTATAGCAGGGGGGCGCAATCAGCCCCAGCATTTT	CASSIAGGRNQPQHF
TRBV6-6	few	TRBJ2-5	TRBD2	TGTGCCAGCAGTTGGGTGACTAGCGGGATGGGGGAGACCCAGTACTTC	CASSWVTSGMGETQYF
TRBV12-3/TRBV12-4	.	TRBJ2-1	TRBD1	TGTGTACGGGACAGGGGGTTAAATGAGCAGTTCTTC	CVRDRGLNEQFF
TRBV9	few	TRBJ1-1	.	TGTGCCAGCAGCGTCGCAGTTAACACTGAAGCTTTCTTT	CASSVAVNTEAFF
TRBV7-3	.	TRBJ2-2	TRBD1	TGTGCCAGCAGCTTAACACAGGGGGCATCCGGGGAGCTGTTTTTT	CASSLTQGASGELFF
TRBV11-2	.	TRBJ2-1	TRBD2	TGTGCCAGCAGCCTACCACCGACTAGCGGCGGGGTTGAGCAGTTCTTC	CASSLPPTSGGVEQFF
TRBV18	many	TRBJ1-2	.	TGTGCCAGCTCACCGGACTATGGCTACACCTTC	CASSPDYGYTF
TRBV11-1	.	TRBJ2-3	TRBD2	TGTGCCAGCAGCCCACGGACTAGCCGCGATACGCAGTATTTT	CASSPRTSRDTQYF
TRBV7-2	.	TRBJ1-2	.	TGTGCCAGCAGCATCAATCGGAACTATGGCTACACCTTC	CASSINRNYGYTF
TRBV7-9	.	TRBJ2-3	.	TGTGCCAGCAGCTTAAACTTCGGATCACCCCTCCACTTC	CASSLNFGSPLHF
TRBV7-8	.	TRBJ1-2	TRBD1	TGTGCCAGCAGCTTAGAACAGGGGTTCTATGGCTACACCTTC	CASSLEQGFYGYTF
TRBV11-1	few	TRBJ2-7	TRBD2	TGTGCCAGCAGCTGGATAGGGACTAACAACGAGCAGTACTTC	CASSWIGTNNEQYF
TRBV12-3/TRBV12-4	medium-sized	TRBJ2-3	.	TGTGCCAGCAGTTTATTACGGCCAGATACGCAGTATTTT	CASSLLRPDTQYF
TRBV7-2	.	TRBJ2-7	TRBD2	TGTGCCAGCAGCTTAAGGTCTAGCGGGACGGGTGAGCAGTACTTC	CASSLRSSGTGEQYF
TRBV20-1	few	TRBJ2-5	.	TGCAGTGCTAGAGATGATGCGGCAGGGAGATGGGAGACCCAGTACTTC	CSARDDAAGRWETQYF
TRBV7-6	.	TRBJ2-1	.	TGTGCCAGCAGCTTGGGACATAACAATGAGCAGTTCTTC	CASSLGHNNEQFF
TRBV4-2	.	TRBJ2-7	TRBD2	TGTGCCAGCAGCCAAGATCTTCCCAAACTAGCGGGAGGGCGTGGGTACGAGCAGTACTTC	CASSQDLPKLAGGRGYEQYF
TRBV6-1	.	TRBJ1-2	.	TGTGCCAGCAGGGCCCCGGGCGAGTGGCTTAACTATGGCTACACCTTC	CASRAPGEWLNYGYTF
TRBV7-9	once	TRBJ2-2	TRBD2	TGTGCCAGCAGCTTAGGTGGCGGGAGGGCCGATGCCGGGGAGCTGTTTTTT	CASSLGGGRADAGELFF
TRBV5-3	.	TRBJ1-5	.	TGTGCCAGCAGTCGGACAGTTAATAGCAATCAGCCCCAGCATTTT	CASSRTVNSNQPQHF
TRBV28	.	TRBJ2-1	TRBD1	TGTGCCAGCAGTTGGGGACAGCGCCCCTACAATGAGCAGTTCTTC	CASSWGQRPYNEQFF
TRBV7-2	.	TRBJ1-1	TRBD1	TGTGCCAGCAGGAGAGGACAGGGAGACACTGAAGCTTTCTTT	CASRRGQGDTEAFF
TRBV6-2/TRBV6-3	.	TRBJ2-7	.	TGTGCCAGCAGTTACTCTACTATTTTGGGCGTGCTGGGCGAGCAGTACTTC	CASSYSTILGVLGEQYF
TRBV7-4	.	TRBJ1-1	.	TGTGCCAGCAGCTTAAGAAAGGGCGTTTTTGAAGCTTTCTTT	CASSLRKGVFEAFF
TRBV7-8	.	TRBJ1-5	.	TGTGCCAGCAGCTCACGCCCGAGATCCCCCAATCAGCCCCAGCATTTT	CASSSRPRSPNQPQHF
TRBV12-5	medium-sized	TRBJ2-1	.	TGTGCTAGTGGTTCCGCCTTAGCGGACCGGGTCTCCTACAATGAGCAGTTCTTC	CASGSALADRVSYNEQFF
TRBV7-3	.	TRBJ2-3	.	TGTGCCAGCAGCTTAGAGTCCCCCGATACGCAGTATTTT	CASSLESPDTQYF
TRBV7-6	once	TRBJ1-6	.	TGTGCCAGCAGCTTATCGGGACGGGACTATAATTCACCCCTCCACTTT	CASSLSGRDYNSPLHF
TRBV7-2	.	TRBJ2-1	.	TGTGCCAGCAGCTTAAACCCTCGGAGAGAGCAGTTCTTC	CASSLNPRREQFF